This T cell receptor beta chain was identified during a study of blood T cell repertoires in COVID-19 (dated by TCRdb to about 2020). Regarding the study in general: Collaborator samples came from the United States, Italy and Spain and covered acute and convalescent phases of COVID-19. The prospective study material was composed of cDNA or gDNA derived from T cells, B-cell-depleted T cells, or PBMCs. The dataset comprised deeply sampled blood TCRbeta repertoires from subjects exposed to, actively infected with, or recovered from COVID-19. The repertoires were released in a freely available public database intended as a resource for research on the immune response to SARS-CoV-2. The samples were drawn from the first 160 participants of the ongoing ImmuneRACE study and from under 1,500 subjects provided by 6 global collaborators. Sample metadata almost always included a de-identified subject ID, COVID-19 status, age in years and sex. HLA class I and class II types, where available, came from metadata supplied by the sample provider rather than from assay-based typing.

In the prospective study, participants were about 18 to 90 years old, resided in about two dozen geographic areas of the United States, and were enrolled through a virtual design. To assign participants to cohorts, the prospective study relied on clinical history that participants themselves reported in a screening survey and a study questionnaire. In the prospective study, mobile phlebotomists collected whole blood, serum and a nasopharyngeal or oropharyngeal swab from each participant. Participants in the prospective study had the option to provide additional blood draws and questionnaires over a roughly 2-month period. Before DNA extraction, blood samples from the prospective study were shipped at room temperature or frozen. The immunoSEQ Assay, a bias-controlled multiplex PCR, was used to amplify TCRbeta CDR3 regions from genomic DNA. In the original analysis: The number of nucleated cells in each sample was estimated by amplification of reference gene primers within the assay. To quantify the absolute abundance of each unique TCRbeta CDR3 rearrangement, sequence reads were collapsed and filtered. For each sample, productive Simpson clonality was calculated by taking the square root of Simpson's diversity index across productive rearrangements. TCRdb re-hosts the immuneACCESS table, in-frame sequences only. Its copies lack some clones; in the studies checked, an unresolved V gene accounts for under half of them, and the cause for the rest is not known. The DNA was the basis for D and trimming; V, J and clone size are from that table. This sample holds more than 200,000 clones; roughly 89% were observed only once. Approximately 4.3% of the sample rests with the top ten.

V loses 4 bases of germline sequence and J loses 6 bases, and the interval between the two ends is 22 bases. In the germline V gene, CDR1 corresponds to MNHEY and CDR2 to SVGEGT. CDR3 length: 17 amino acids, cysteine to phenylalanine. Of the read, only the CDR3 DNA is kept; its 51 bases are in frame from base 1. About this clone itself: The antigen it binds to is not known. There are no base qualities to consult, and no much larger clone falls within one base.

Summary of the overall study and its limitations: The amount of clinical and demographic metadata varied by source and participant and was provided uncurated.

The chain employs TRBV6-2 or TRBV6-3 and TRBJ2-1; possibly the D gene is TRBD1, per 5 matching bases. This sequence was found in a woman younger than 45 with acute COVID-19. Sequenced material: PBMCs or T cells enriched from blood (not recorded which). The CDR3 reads CASSSQNAGFSTNEQFF. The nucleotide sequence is TGTGCCAGCAGTTCCCAAAATGCAGGGTTTTCGACCAATGAGCAGTTCTTC.